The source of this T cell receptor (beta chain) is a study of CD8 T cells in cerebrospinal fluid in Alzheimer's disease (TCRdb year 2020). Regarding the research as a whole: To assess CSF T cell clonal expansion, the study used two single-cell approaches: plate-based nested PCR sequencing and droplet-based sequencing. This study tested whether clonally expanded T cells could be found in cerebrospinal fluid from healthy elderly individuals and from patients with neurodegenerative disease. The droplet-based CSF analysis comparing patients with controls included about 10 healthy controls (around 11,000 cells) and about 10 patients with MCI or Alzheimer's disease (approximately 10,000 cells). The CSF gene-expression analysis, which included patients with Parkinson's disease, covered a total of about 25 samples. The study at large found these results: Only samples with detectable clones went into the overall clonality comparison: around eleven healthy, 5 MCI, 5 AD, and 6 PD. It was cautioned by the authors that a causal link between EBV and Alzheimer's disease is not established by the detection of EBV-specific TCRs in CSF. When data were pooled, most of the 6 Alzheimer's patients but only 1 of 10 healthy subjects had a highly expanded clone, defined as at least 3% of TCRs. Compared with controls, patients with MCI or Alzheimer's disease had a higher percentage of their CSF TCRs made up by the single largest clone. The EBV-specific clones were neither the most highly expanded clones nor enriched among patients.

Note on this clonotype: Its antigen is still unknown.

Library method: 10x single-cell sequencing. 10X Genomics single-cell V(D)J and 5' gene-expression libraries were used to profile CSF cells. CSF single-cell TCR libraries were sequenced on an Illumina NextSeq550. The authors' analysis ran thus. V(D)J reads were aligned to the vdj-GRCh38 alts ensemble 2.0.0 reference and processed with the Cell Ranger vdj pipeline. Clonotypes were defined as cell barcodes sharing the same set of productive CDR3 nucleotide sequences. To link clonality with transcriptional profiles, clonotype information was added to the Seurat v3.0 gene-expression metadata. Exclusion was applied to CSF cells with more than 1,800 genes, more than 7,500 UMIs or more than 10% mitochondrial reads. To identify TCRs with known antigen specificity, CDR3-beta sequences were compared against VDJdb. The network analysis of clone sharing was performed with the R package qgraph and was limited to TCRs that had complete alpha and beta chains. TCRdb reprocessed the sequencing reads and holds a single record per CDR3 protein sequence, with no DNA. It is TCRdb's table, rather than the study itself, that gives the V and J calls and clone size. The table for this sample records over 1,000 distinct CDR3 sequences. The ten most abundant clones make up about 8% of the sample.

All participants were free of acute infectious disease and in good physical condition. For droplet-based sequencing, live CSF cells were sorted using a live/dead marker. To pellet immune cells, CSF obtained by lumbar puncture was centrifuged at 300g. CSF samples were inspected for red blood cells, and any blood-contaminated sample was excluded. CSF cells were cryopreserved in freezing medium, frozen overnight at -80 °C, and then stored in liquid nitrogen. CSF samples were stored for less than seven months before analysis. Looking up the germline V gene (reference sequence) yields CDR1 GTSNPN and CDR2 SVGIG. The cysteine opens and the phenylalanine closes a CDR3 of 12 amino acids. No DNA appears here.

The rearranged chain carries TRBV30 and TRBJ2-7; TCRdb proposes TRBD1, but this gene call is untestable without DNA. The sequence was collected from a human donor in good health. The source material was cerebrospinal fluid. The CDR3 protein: CAWSAQGTEQYF.